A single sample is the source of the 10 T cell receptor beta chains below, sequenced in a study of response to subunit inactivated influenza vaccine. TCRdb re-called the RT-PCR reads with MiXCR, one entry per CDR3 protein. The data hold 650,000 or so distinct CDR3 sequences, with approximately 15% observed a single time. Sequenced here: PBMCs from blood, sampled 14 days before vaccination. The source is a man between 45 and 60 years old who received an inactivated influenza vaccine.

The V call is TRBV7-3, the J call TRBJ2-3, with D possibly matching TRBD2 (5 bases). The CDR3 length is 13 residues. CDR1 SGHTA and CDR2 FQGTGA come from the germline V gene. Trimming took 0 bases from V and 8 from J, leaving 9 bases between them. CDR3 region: CASSLTLGSTQYF. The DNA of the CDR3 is TGTGCCAGCAGCTTAACTTTGGGGAGTACGCAGTATTTT.

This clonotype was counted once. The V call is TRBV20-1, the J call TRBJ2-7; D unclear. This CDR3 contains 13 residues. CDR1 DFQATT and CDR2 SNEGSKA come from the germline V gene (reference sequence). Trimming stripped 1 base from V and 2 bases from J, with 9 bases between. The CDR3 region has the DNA TGCAGTGCTAGAGTGTCTGGGACCTACGAGCAGTACTTC. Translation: CSARVSGTYEQYF.

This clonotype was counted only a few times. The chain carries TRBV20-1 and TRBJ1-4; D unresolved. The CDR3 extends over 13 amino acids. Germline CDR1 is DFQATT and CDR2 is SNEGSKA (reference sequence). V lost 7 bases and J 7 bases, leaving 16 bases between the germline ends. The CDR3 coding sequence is TGCAGTGGCGTATGGGTTGATGGTGAAAAACTGTTTTTT. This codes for CSGVWVDGEKLFF.

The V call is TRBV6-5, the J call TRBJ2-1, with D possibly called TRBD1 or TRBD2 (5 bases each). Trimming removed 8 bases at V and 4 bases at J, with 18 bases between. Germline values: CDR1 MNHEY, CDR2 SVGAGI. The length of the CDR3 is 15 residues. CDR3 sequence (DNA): TGTGCCAGCCGTTGGGGGAACGGTATATACAATGAGCAGTTCTTC. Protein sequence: CASRWGNGIYNEQFF.

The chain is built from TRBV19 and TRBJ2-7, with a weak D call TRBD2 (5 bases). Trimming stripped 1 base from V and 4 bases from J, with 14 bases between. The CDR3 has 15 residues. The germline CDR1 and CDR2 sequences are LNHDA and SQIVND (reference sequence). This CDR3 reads CASSIARGFGYEQYF. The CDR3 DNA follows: TGTGCCAGTAGTATAGCCCGGGGATTCGGGTACGAGCAGTACTTC. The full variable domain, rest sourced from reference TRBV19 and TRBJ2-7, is DGGITQSPKYLFRKEGQNVTLSCEQNLNHDAMYWYRQDPGQGLRLIYYSQIVNDFQKGDIAEGYSVSREKKESFPLTVTSAQKNPTAFYLCASSIARGFGYEQYFGPGTRLTVT.

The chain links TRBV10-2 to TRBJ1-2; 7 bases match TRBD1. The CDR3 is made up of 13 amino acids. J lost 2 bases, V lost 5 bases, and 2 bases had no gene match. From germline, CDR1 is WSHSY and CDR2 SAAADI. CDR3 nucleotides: TGCGCCAGCAGTTGGGGACAGAACTATGGCTACACCTTC. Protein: CASSWGQNYGYTF.

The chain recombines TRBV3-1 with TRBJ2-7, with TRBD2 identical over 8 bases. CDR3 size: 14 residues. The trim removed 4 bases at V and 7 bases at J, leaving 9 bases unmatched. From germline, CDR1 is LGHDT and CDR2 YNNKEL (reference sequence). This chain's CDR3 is CASSPASAGAEQYF. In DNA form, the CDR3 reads TGTGCCAGCAGCCCGGCCTCAGCGGGAGCGGAGCAGTACTTC.

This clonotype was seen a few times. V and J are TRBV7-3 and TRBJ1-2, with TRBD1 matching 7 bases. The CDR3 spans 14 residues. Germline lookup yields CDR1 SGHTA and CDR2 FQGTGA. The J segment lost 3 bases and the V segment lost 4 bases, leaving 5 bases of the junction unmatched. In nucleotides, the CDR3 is TGTGCCAGCAGCTCGGAGGGGGCGGACTATGGCTACACCTTC. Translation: CASSSEGADYGYTF.

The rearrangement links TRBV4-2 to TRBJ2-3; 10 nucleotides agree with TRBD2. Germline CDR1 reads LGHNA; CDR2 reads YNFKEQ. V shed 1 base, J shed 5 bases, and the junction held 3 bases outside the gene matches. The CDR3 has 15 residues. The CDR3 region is CASSQAAGGLDTQYF. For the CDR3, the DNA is TGTGCCAGCAGCCAAGCAGCGGGGGGGCTAGATACGCAGTATTTT.

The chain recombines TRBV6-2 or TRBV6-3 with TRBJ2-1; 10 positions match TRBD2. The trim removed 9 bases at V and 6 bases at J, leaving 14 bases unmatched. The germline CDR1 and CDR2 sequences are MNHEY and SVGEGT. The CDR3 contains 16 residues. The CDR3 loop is CASYRGQRGGLNEQFF. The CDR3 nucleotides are TGTGCCAGTTACAGGGGTCAGCGGGGGGGCCTCAATGAGCAGTTCTTC.